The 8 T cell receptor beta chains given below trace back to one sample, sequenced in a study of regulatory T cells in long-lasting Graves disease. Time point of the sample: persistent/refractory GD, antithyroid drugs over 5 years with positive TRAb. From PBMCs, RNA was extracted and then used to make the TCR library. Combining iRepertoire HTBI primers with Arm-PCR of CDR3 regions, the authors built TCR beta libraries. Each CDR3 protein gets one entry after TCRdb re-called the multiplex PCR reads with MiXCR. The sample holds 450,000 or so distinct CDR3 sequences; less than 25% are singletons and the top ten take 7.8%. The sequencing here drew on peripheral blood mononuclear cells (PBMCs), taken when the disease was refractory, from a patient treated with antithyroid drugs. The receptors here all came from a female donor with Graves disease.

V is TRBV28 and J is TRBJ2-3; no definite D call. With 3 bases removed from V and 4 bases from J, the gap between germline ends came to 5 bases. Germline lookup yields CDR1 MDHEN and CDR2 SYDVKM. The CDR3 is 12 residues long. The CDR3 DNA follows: TGTGCCAGCAGTTTCCCTTCAGATACGCAGTATTTT. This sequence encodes CASSFPSDTQYF.

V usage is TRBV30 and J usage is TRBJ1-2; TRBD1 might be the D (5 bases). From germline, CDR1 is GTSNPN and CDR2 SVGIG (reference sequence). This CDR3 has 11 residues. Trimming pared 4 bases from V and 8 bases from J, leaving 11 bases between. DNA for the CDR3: TGTGCCTGGACAGCAGGGATAGGCTACACCTTC. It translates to CAWTAGIGYTF.

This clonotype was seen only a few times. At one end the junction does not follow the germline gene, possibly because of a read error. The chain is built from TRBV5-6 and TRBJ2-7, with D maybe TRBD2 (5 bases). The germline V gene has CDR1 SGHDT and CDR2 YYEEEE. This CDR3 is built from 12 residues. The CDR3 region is CASSRVTIPLLF. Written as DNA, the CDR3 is TGTGCCAGCAGCCGTGTGACTATCCCCCTCCTCTTC.

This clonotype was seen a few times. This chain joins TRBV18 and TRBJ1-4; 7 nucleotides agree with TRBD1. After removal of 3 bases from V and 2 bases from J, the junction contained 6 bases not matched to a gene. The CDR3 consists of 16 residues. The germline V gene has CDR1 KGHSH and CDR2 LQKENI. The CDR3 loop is CASSPDTGATNEKLFF. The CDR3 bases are TGTGCCAGCTCACCTGATACAGGGGCTACTAATGAAAAACTGTTTTTT.

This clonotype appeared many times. The CDR3 coding sequence is TGTGCCAGTAGTCCCGGGAACAGTCAAGAGACCCAGTACTTC. Its translation: CASSPGNSQETQYF. The chain joins TRBV19 to TRBJ2-5, with D possibly being TRBD2 (5 bases). The germline gives CDR1 LNHDA, CDR2 SQIVND (reference sequence). V was cut by 5 bases and J by 2 bases, with 12 bases left in between. This CDR3 is 14 amino acids long.

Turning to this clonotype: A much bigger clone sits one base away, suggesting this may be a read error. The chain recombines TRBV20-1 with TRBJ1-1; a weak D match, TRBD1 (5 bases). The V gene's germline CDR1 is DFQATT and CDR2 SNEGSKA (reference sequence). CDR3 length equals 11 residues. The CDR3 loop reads CSASGYTEASF. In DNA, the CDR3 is TGCAGTGCCTCAGGGTACACTGAAGCTTCCTTT.

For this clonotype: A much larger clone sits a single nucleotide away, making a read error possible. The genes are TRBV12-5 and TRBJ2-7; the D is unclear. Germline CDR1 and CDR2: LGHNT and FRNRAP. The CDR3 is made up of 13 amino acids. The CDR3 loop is CASGLAPGYEQHF. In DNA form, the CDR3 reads TGTGCTAGTGGTTTGGCCCCAGGATACGAGCAGCACTTC.

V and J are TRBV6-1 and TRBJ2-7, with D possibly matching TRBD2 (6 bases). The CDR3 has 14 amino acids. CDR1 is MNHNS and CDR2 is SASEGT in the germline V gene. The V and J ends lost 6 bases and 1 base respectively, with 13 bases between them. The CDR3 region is CASRRGSRSYEQYF. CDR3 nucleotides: TGTGCCAGCAGGCGGGGTAGCAGGTCCTACGAGCAGTACTTC.